This paragraph reports one T cell receptor (beta chain). Full-length variable regions came from constant-region reverse primers plus semi-nested Nested Universal Primer A PCR. MiXCR, run by TCRdb on the 5' RACE reads, gives a single entry per CDR3 protein. The sample shows 35,000 to 50,000 distinct CDR3 sequences, approximately 22% of them seen only once. Germline V gives CDR1 GTSNPN, CDR2 SVGIG (reference sequence). V lost 0 bases and J lost 2, with 8 bases in between. This CDR3 region has 14 residues. The sorted Tregs were CD4+CD25+CD127-/low cells. The V gene is TRBV30, the J gene TRBJ1-5, with D unclear. The material sequenced was Tregs sorted from blood. The origin of this receptor is a female donor with breast cancer. As DNA, the CDR3 is TGTGCCTGGAGTGTGGGCAATCGCAATCAGCCCCAGCATTTT. This translates into CAWSVGNRNQPQHF.